This entry lists 14 T cell receptor beta chains sequenced from one sample in a study of neurological immune-mediated disorders. From the 5' RACE reads, TCRdb called clonotypes with MiXCR, one entry per CDR3 protein. The sample lists about 50,000 distinct CDR3 sequences, approximately 10% seen once, with about 20% in the top ten. The material sequenced was PBMCs. All receptors derive from a middle-aged woman with HTLV-1-associated myelopathy (HAM/TSP).

In its sample, this clonotype was seen many times. The chain has TRBV12-3 or TRBV12-4 and TRBJ1-5; 7 bases are shared with TRBD1. With V trimmed by 5 bases and J by 1 base, 14 bases remained unmatched. The CDR3 contains 18 residues. The CDR3 nucleotides are TGTGCCAGCAGTGGGGACCCAAACAGGGGCGTGAGCAATCAGCCCCAGCATTTT. Translation gives CASSGDPNRGVSNQPQHF.

This clonotype has at least ten counts. This chain joins TRBV10-3 and TRBJ2-6, with D perhaps matching TRBD1 (5 bases). This CDR3 contains 14 residues. With 8 bases removed from V and 4 bases from J, the gap between germline ends came to 12 bases. Germline CDR1 is ENHRY and CDR2 is SYGVKD. The CDR3 bases are TGTGCCATCGCAACAGGCCACGGGGCCAACGTCCTGACTTTC. It specifies CAIATGHGANVLTF.

This clonotype came up many times. The chain links TRBV5-1 to TRBJ2-1, with 10 positions matching TRBD1. The germline gives CDR1 SGHRS, CDR2 YFSETQ. The V segment lost 1 base and the J segment 0 bases; nucleotides outside the gene matches: 4. The CDR3 loop spans 17 amino acids. DNA of the CDR3: TGCGCCAGCAGCTTGCGGACAGGGGGGAGCTCCTACAATGAGCAGTTCTTC. This encodes CASSLRTGGSSYNEQFF.

There are many counts of this clonotype. CDR3 nucleotides: TGCAGCGTTGAAAGCCTCGGACCGCCATCCTACGAGCAGTACTTC. Residues: CSVESLGPPSYEQYF. This rearrangement joins TRBV29-1 to TRBJ2-7; D unclear. V was cut by 2 bases and J by 1 base, with 15 bases left in between. Per the germline V gene, CDR1 is SQVTM and CDR2 is ANQGSEA. The CDR3 has 15 residues.

This clonotype was seen at least ten times. The V call is TRBV4-1, the J call TRBJ2-1, with D perhaps matching TRBD1 (6 bases). CDR1 and CDR2 (germline): MGHRA, YSYEKL. V gave up 1 base and J gave up 9 bases, with 10 bases separating them. The CDR3 totals 13 residues. As DNA, the CDR3 is TGCGCCAGCAGCCAAGGCAGGGGCAGTGAGCAGTTCTTC. Translated: CASSQGRGSEQFF.

This clonotype was found many times. This rearrangement joins TRBV5-1 to TRBJ1-1; D is ambiguous. V gave up 0 bases and J gave up 4 bases, with 10 bases separating them. Germline CDR1 reads SGHRS; CDR2 reads YFSETQ. The CDR3 has 14 amino acids. Written as DNA, the CDR3 is TGCGCCAGCAGCTTGGCCGGGGAGCCCACTGAAGCTTTCTTT. Translation gives CASSLAGEPTEAFF.

The table lists this clonotype with many counts. The chain has TRBV20-1 and TRBJ1-2; TRBD1 aligns across 7 bases. The CDR3 has 12 amino acids. Germline CDR1 reads DFQATT; CDR2 reads SNEGSKA (reference sequence). Trimming took 4 bases from V and 8 from J; bases not matched to a gene: 7. The CDR3 DNA follows: TGCAGTGCTAAGGAGACAGGGCGCGGCTACACCTTC. As protein: CSAKETGRGYTF.

Only a few counts were recorded for this clonotype. V gene TRBV2 combines with J gene TRBJ2-2; 7 bases agree with TRBD1. V lost 4 bases to trimming and J lost 4 bases; unmatched junction nucleotides: 6. CDR3 size: 15 residues. Germline-derived CDR1 and CDR2 are SNHLY and FYNNEI. CDR3 amino acids: CASSVPGQTTGELFF. The DNA of the CDR3 is TGTGCCAGCAGTGTTCCGGGACAGACCACCGGGGAGCTGTTTTTT.

This clonotype occurred many times. The chain couples TRBV7-8 to TRBJ2-2; possible D gene TRBD2, 5 bases. Trimming shortened V by 1 base and J by 6 bases, and 18 bases separated the two germline ends. The CDR3 has 17 amino acids. The germline V gene has CDR1 SGHVS and CDR2 FQNEAQ. The CDR3 sequence: CASSLVGSTLRAGELFF. CDR3 coding DNA: TGTGCCAGCAGCTTAGTTGGTAGTACACTGAGGGCCGGGGAGCTGTTTTTT. Supplemented by reference TRBV7-8 and TRBJ2-2, the full variable domain reads GAGVSQSPRYKVAKRGQDVALRCDPISGHVSLFWYQQALGQGPEFLTYFQNEAQLDKSGLPSDRFFAERPEGSVSTLKIQRTQQEDSAVYLCASSLVGSTLRAGELFFGEGSRLTVL.

This clonotype was seen a few times. The V call is TRBV5-6, the J call TRBJ2-7; 8 positions match TRBD1. This CDR3 comprises 13 residues. V shed 6 bases, J shed 5 bases, and the junction held 7 bases outside the gene matches. Germline V gene data show CDR1 as SGHDT and CDR2 as YYEEEE. This chain's CDR3 is CASKQGASHEQYF. CDR3 DNA: TGTGCCAGCAAGCAGGGGGCAAGCCACGAGCAGTACTTC.

There are many counts of this clonotype. V and J are TRBV3-1 and TRBJ2-2, with a weak D call TRBD2 (6 bases). The CDR3 has 13 amino acids. CDR1 is LGHDT, CDR2 YNNKEL, per germline (reference sequence). V lost 0 bases, J lost 13 bases, and 12 bases lay in between. CDR3 in amino acids: CASSQDRSGRLFF. The DNA of the CDR3 is TGTGCCAGCAGCCAAGATCGTAGCGGTCGGCTGTTTTTT.

At least ten counts were recorded for this clonotype. This sequence joins TRBV9 and TRBJ2-3; D is perhaps TRBD1 (7 bases). The V gene's germline CDR1 is SGDLS and CDR2 YYNGEE. This CDR3 is built from 15 residues. V gave up 2 bases and J gave up 5 bases, with 15 bases separating them. This CDR3 is CASSVGGGWGDTQYF. In DNA form, the CDR3 reads TGTGCCAGCAGCGTCGGAGGGGGCTGGGGAGATACGCAGTATTTT.

As for this clonotype: It may be a read error: a sequence one base away is much more abundant. The chain is built from TRBV20-1 and TRBJ2-1; the D is unclear. Germline V lookup: CDR1 DFQATT, CDR2 SNEGSKA (reference sequence). The CDR3 extends over 14 amino acids. DNA for the CDR3: TGCAGAGCGCAGGACCTAGGGACCTACAATGAGCAGTTCTTC. Translation gives CRAQDLGTYNEQFF.

In this sample, this clonotype turned up a few times. This chain connects TRBV7-2 to TRBJ2-3, with 11 bases that match TRBD2. Germline V CDR1 and CDR2: SGHTA, FQGNSA. CDR3 length: 16 amino acids. The V segment lost 5 bases and the J segment 4 bases; nucleotides outside the gene matches: 8. In DNA, the CDR3 is TGTGCCAGCAGCCCGCTAGCGGGGGGAGCTGCAGATACGCAGTATTTT. This codes for CASSPLAGGAADTQYF. The variable domain in full, completed from reference TRBV7-2 and TRBJ2-3, reads GAGVSQSPSNKVTEKGKDVELRCDPISGHTALYWYRQSLGQGLEFLIYFQGNSAPDKSGLPSDRFSAERTGGSVSTLTIQRTQQEDSAVYLCASSPLAGGAADTQYFGPGTRLTVL.